These T cell receptor beta chains were read from a single sample in a study of T cell repertoires in cytomegalovirus infection. These TCRs' antigens remain unknown. TCRdb ran MiXCR on the reads and lists one entry per CDR3 protein. The table records roughly 990,000 distinct CDR3 sequences, around 31% of them present only once. The material was cultured CD8+ T cells from PBMCs, obtained from culture after CMV antigen stimulation. The source is a human donor in good health (CMV status not recorded). Some clones in this sample may be carry-over from other donors' samples. CDR3s include the opening cysteine and the closing phenylalanine or tryptophan. The order of the fields is V gene, clone size, J gene, D gene, CDR3 DNA, CDR3 protein. A D gene is named only where the DNA matches it firmly. Size tells how often a clone was seen (once, few, many) or the class of an expanded clone, and some rows leave it out.

v_gene: TRBV7-9
abundance: NA
j_gene: TRBJ2-2
d_gene: TRBD1
CDR3nt: TGTGCCAGCAGCCGAGCCGGGACAGGGGCCGGGGAGCTGTTTTTT
CDR3aa: CASSRAGTGAGELFF

v_gene: TRBV6-1
abundance: many
j_gene: TRBJ1-1
d_gene: TRBD1
CDR3nt: TGTGCCAGCAGGAGGGGGCTGGACACTGAAGCTTTCTTT
CDR3aa: CASRRGLDTEAFF

v_gene: TRBV5-1
abundance: NA
j_gene: TRBJ1-5
d_gene: NA
CDR3nt: TGCGCCAGCAGCCCCGACGCCCAAGATCAGCCCCAGCATTTT
CDR3aa: CASSPDAQDQPQHF

v_gene: TRBV4-1
abundance: NA
j_gene: TRBJ1-6
d_gene: NA
CDR3nt: TGTGCCAGCAGCCAAGATCGACACACCCAAAGCTCCTATAATTCACCCCTCCACTTT
CDR3aa: CASSQDRHTQSSYNSPLHF

v_gene: TRBV4-1
abundance: NA
j_gene: TRBJ1-1
d_gene: TRBD1
CDR3nt: TGCGCCAGCAGCCTAACATCCCCCGGGACAGGGGGCATTCCAAACACTGAAGCTTTCTTT
CDR3aa: CASSLTSPGTGGIPNTEAFF

v_gene: TRBV12-3/TRBV12-4
abundance: few
j_gene: TRBJ1-5
d_gene: TRBD1
CDR3nt: TGTGCCAGCAGCCCGACAGGGTCTAGGCAGCCCCAGCATTTT
CDR3aa: CASSPTGSRQPQHF

v_gene: TRBV7-2
abundance: many
j_gene: TRBJ1-5
d_gene: NA
CDR3nt: TGTGCCAGCAGCTCCGGGGTGGGTCAGCCCCAGCATTTT
CDR3aa: CASSSGVGQPQHF

v_gene: TRBV15
abundance: NA
j_gene: TRBJ1-6
d_gene: NA
CDR3nt: TGTGCCACCAGCAGGGGTGTCGCCTATAATTCACCCCTCCACTTT
CDR3aa: CATSRGVAYNSPLHF

v_gene: TRBV6-6
abundance: few
j_gene: TRBJ2-1
d_gene: TRBD1
CDR3nt: TGTGCCAGCAGTTCCCGGGACAGTCTTGGGGGGTTCTTC
CDR3aa: CASSSRDSLGGFF

v_gene: TRBV20-1
abundance: NA
j_gene: TRBJ1-5
d_gene: NA
CDR3nt: TGCAGTGCTAGAATATCAAATAGCAATCAGCCCCAGCATTTT
CDR3aa: CSARISNSNQPQHF

v_gene: TRBV6-2/TRBV6-3
abundance: NA
j_gene: TRBJ1-6
d_gene: NA
CDR3nt: TGTGCCAGCAGTCGGAAGGGTTCCTATAATTCACCCCTCCACTTT
CDR3aa: CASSRKGSYNSPLHF

v_gene: TRBV18
abundance: NA
j_gene: TRBJ2-7
d_gene: NA
CDR3nt: TGTGCCAGCTCACTGATAGCCTCCGGGCCTCCTTTAGACGAGCAGTACTTC
CDR3aa: CASSLIASGPPLDEQYF

v_gene: TRBV2
abundance: NA
j_gene: TRBJ2-3
d_gene: NA
CDR3nt: TGTGCCAGCATGGGAAGACCGCAAACGCAGTATTTT
CDR3aa: CASMGRPQTQYF

v_gene: TRBV4-3
abundance: NA
j_gene: TRBJ1-5
d_gene: TRBD1
CDR3nt: TGCGCCAGCAGCCAAGAGACAGGGTGGCAGCCCCAGCATTTT
CDR3aa: CASSQETGWQPQHF

v_gene: TRBV7-2
abundance: many
j_gene: TRBJ1-5
d_gene: NA
CDR3nt: TGTGCCAGCAGCCCATACACACAAAGCAATCAGCCCCAGCATTTT
CDR3aa: CASSPYTQSNQPQHF

v_gene: TRBV19
abundance: once
j_gene: TRBJ2-7
d_gene: NA
CDR3nt: TGTGCCAGTAGTCCCGGGACGGAGATATACGAGCAGTACTTC
CDR3aa: CASSPGTEIYEQYF

v_gene: TRBV7-9
abundance: NA
j_gene: TRBJ2-1
d_gene: TRBD2
CDR3nt: TGTGCCAGCAGCTCTCGGACTAGCGGGGGGTCCTCCTACAATGAGCAGTTCTTC
CDR3aa: CASSSRTSGGSSYNEQFF

v_gene: TRBV6-5
abundance: NA
j_gene: TRBJ2-7
d_gene: NA
CDR3nt: TGTGCCAGCAGGGGGAAAGACGGAACCTACGAGCAGTACTTC
CDR3aa: CASRGKDGTYEQYF

v_gene: TRBV4-2
abundance: few
j_gene: TRBJ2-3
d_gene: NA
CDR3nt: TGTGCCAGCAGCCAAGAAGGAGGACTACTTGTGAATACGCAGTATTTT
CDR3aa: CASSQEGGLLVNTQYF

v_gene: TRBV19
abundance: NA
j_gene: TRBJ2-6
d_gene: NA
CDR3nt: TGTGCCAGTAGGGAGACAGTTTCTGGGGCCAACGTCCTGACTTTC
CDR3aa: CASRETVSGANVLTF

v_gene: TRBV6-6
abundance: few
j_gene: TRBJ1-3
d_gene: NA
CDR3nt: TGTGCCAGCAGTTACCCACAGATTGGAGGGTCCCTCTCTGGAAACACCATATATTTT
CDR3aa: CASSYPQIGGSLSGNTIYF

v_gene: TRBV18
abundance: NA
j_gene: TRBJ1-1
d_gene: NA
CDR3nt: TGTGCCAGCTCTCATCCGGGAAAGAACACTGAAGCTTTCTTT
CDR3aa: CASSHPGKNTEAFF

v_gene: TRBV6-6
abundance: few
j_gene: TRBJ2-1
d_gene: NA
CDR3nt: TGTGCCAGCAGTTACTCGACATTGGAGGATGAGCAGTTCTTC
CDR3aa: CASSYSTLEDEQFF

v_gene: TRBV4-2
abundance: few
j_gene: TRBJ1-1
d_gene: TRBD1
CDR3nt: TGTGCCAGCAGCCAAACAGGGGTAACTGAAGCTTTCTTT
CDR3aa: CASSQTGVTEAFF

v_gene: TRBV6-5
abundance: NA
j_gene: TRBJ1-3
d_gene: TRBD1
CDR3nt: TGTGCCAGCTGTACAGGGGGCTACGGAAACACCATATATTTT
CDR3aa: CASCTGGYGNTIYF

v_gene: TRBV19
abundance: NA
j_gene: TRBJ2-3
d_gene: NA
CDR3nt: TGTGCCAGTACCTCTCCTGGGGCAGATACGCAGTATTTT
CDR3aa: CASTSPGADTQYF

v_gene: TRBV5-4
abundance: NA
j_gene: TRBJ1-2
d_gene: NA
CDR3nt: TGTGCCAGCAGCTTGTACCAGGGTGGGGGCTATGGCTACACCTTC
CDR3aa: CASSLYQGGGYGYTF

v_gene: TRBV2
abundance: few
j_gene: TRBJ1-5
d_gene: NA
CDR3nt: TGTGCCAGCAGTGAAGCGCGCTTCACCCAAGGGGATCAGCCCCAGCATTTT
CDR3aa: CASSEARFTQGDQPQHF

v_gene: TRBV4-1
abundance: NA
j_gene: TRBJ2-5
d_gene: NA
CDR3nt: TGCGCCAGCAGCCACGTAGGTGCAGCCCAGTACTTC
CDR3aa: CASSHVGAAQYF

v_gene: TRBV12-3/TRBV12-4
abundance: NA
j_gene: TRBJ2-5
d_gene: TRBD2
CDR3nt: TGTGCCAGCAGTCTGGGTGGTAGCGGGGGGGCCTGGGAGACCCAGTACTTC
CDR3aa: CASSLGGSGGAWETQYF

v_gene: TRBV6-6
abundance: few
j_gene: TRBJ2-5
d_gene: TRBD1
CDR3nt: TGTGCCAGCTCCTACCAGGACAGGGGATCCTCTCTCCAAGAGACCCAGTACTTC
CDR3aa: CASSYQDRGSSLQETQYF

v_gene: TRBV28
abundance: few
j_gene: TRBJ2-2
d_gene: NA
CDR3nt: TGTGCCAGCAGTTCCCAAAGTTTCGGGGAGCTGTTTTTT
CDR3aa: CASSSQSFGELFF

v_gene: TRBV15
abundance: few
j_gene: TRBJ2-5
d_gene: NA
CDR3nt: TGTGCCACCAGCAGGAGGACAGAACAGACCCAGTACTTC
CDR3aa: CATSRRTEQTQYF

v_gene: TRBV19
abundance: NA
j_gene: TRBJ1-1
d_gene: NA
CDR3nt: TGTGCCAGTAGTAGGCACTCTCTGGACCTGAACACTGAAGCTTTCTTT
CDR3aa: CASSRHSLDLNTEAFF

v_gene: TRBV12-5
abundance: few
j_gene: TRBJ1-5
d_gene: NA
CDR3nt: TGTGCCAATTTGCCTACTCGGGCTAGTAAGCAGCCCCAGCATTTT
CDR3aa: CANLPTRASKQPQHF

v_gene: TRBV15
abundance: few
j_gene: TRBJ2-1
d_gene: NA
CDR3nt: TGTGCCACCAGGGACCGGGGGGCGGGTGAGCAGTTCTTC
CDR3aa: CATRDRGAGEQFF

v_gene: TRBV3-1
abundance: few
j_gene: TRBJ2-3
d_gene: TRBD2
CDR3nt: TGTGCCAGCAGCCAATCTCTAGCGGGGGGGGTCACAGATACGCAGTATTTT
CDR3aa: CASSQSLAGGVTDTQYF

v_gene: TRBV5-6
abundance: NA
j_gene: TRBJ2-3
d_gene: NA
CDR3nt: TGTGCCAGCAGCTTGGCATGGGAAATCGGCACAGATACGCAGTATTTT
CDR3aa: CASSLAWEIGTDTQYF

v_gene: TRBV2
abundance: few
j_gene: TRBJ2-2
d_gene: TRBD2
CDR3nt: TGTGCCAGACTAGCGGGGGCCGGAACCGGGGAGCTGTTTTTT
CDR3aa: CARLAGAGTGELFF

v_gene: TRBV15
abundance: NA
j_gene: TRBJ2-5
d_gene: NA
CDR3nt: TGTGCCACCAGCGACACTGGGGGGCTCCAAGAGACCCAGTACTTC
CDR3aa: CATSDTGGLQETQYF

v_gene: TRBV15
abundance: once
j_gene: TRBJ1-2
d_gene: NA
CDR3nt: TGTGCCACCAGCCCCAGGACTGACGCGGACTATGGCTACACCTTC
CDR3aa: CATSPRTDADYGYTF

v_gene: TRBV18
abundance: NA
j_gene: TRBJ2-2
d_gene: NA
CDR3nt: TGTGCCAGCTCCCACGGGGGCTACACCGGGGAGCTGTTTTTT
CDR3aa: CASSHGGYTGELFF

v_gene: TRBV9
abundance: NA
j_gene: TRBJ2-3
d_gene: NA
CDR3nt: TGTGCCAGCGGGCCCTCGGATACGCAGTATTTT
CDR3aa: CASGPSDTQYF

v_gene: TRBV7-9
abundance: NA
j_gene: TRBJ2-1
d_gene: TRBD2
CDR3nt: TGTGCCAGCAGCCCAGAAGGACTAGCGGGGGCAAAGAAGTATTTTGAGCAGTTCTTC
CDR3aa: CASSPEGLAGAKKYFEQFF

v_gene: TRBV11-3
abundance: NA
j_gene: TRBJ2-1
d_gene: NA
CDR3nt: TGTGCCAGCAGCTTAGGGGGGTCGGAGAAGTTCTTC
CDR3aa: CASSLGGSEKFF

v_gene: TRBV19
abundance: few
j_gene: TRBJ2-1
d_gene: NA
CDR3nt: TGTGCCAGTGGGAACGGGGGTCAATACAATGAGCAGTTCTTC
CDR3aa: CASGNGGQYNEQFF

v_gene: TRBV10-3
abundance: NA
j_gene: TRBJ1-2
d_gene: TRBD1
CDR3nt: TGTGCCATCAATCCCGGGACAGTTGATGGCTACACCTTC
CDR3aa: CAINPGTVDGYTF

v_gene: TRBV6-2/TRBV6-3
abundance: NA
j_gene: TRBJ1-1
d_gene: NA
CDR3nt: TGTGCCAGCAGTTACCTAACCAGGACTGAAGCTTTCTTT
CDR3aa: CASSYLTRTEAFF

v_gene: TRBV10-2
abundance: NA
j_gene: TRBJ2-3
d_gene: TRBD2
CDR3nt: TGCGCCAGCAGTTTAGCGGGGCCCAACACAGATACGCAGTATTTT
CDR3aa: CASSLAGPNTDTQYF